The present entry profiles one T cell receptor beta chain with its context. Its matching antigen is unknown. The germline V and J ends were trimmed by 5 bases and 0 bases, with 14 bases remaining between them. In germline, CDR1 is ENHRY, CDR2 SYGVKD. This CDR3 contains 15 residues. The naive CD8 population came from CD45RO-negative cells selected for CCR7, without terminally differentiated effector memory CD45RA+ cells. These data originate in a study of shared clonotypes between healthy human individuals. Study results and caveats: The represented genetic and exposure-history diversity was limited by the small number of donors. Only blood was sampled, and tissue TCR repertoires likely differ from blood ones. Clonotype sharing across several donors was observed for approximately 5% of naive CD4 clonotypes.

Libraries were prepared by immunoSEQ multiplex PCR; TCRdb keeps only in-frame clonotypes and omits some of them. The sample holds about 750,000 clones, around 93% seen once. The sequence came from a man aged 25-45 years in good health. The sample comprised naive CD8+ T cells sorted from blood. The chain uses TRBV10-3 and TRBJ2-7, with D perhaps matching TRBD2 (6 bases). The CDR3 region has the DNA TGTGCCATCAGTTCCAGGGACTTAAGCTCCTACGAGCAGTACTTC. Its translation is CAISSRDLSSYEQYF.